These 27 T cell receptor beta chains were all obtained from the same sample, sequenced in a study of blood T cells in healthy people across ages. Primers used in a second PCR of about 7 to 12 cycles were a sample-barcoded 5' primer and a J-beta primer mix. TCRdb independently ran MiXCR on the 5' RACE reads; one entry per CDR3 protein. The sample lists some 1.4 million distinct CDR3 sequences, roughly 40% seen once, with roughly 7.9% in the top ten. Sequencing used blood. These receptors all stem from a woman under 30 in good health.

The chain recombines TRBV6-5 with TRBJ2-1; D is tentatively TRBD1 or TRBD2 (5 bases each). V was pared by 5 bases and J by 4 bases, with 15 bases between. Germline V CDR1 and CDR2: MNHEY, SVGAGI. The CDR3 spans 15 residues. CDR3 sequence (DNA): TGTGCCAGCAGTGAGGGGCAAGCGGCTTACAATGAGCAGTTCTTC. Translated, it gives CASSEGQAAYNEQFF.

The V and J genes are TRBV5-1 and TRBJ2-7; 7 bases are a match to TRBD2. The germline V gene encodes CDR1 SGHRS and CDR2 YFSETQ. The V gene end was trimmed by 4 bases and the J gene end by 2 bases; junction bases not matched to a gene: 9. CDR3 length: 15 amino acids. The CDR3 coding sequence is TGCGCCAGCAGCGCGGTTGGCGCGGGGGCCTACGAGCAGTACTTC. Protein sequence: CASSAVGAGAYEQYF.

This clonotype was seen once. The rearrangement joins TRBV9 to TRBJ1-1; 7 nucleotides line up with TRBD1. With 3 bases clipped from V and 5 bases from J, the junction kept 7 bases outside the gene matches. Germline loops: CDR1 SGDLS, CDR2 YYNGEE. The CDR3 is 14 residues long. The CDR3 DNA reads TGTGCCAGCAGCGGACAGGGCACAGGAACTGAAGCTTTCTTT. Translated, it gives CASSGQGTGTEAFF.

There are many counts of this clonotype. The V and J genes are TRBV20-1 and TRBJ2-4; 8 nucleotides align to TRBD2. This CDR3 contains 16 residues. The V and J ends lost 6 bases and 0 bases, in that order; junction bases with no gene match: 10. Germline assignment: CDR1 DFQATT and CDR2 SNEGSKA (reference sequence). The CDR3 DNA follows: TGCAGTGCCCCTTTATCGGGAGGGCTAGCCAAAAACATTCAGTACTTC. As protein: CSAPLSGGLAKNIQYF.

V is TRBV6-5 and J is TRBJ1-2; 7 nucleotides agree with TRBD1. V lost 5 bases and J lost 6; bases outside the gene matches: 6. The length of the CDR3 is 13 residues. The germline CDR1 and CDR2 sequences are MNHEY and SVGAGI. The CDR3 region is CASSPQGWDGYTF. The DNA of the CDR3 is TGTGCCAGCAGTCCACAGGGGTGGGATGGCTACACCTTC.

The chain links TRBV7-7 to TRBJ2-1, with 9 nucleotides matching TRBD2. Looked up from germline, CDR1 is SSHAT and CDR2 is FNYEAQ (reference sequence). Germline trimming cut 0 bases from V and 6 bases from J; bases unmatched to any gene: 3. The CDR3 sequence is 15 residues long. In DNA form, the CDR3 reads TGTGCCAGCAGCTTAGCCGCGGGAGGGAGCAATGAGCAGTTCTTC. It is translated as CASSLAAGGSNEQFF. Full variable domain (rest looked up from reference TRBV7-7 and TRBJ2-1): GAGVSQSPRYKVTKRGQDVTLRCDPISSHATLYWYQQALGQGPEFLTYFNYEAQPDKSGLPSDRFSAERPEGSISTLTIQRTEQRDSAMYRCASSLAAGGSNEQFFGPGTRLTVL.

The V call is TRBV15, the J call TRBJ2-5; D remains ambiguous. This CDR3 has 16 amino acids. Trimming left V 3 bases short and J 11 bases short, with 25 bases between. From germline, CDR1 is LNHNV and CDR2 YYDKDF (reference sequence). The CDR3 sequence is CATSREKSRSYNEQYF. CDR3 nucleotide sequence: TGTGCCACCAGCAGGGAGAAATCGCGGTCCTACAATGAGCAGTACTTC.

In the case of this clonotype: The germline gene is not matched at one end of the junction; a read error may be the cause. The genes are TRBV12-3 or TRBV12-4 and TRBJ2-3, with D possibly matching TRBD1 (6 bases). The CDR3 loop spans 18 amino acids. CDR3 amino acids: CASRVGAALALSTGTQYF. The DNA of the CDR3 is TGTGCCAGCAGGGTGGGGGCAGCCCTAGCCCTTAGCACAGGTACGCAGTATTTT.

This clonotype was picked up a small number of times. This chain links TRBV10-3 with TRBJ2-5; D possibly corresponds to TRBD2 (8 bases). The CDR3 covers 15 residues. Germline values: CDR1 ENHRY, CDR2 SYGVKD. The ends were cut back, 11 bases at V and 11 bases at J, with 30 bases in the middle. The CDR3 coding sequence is TGTGCCTCGACAGGGACTAGTGGGAACGAAAGAAGGCAGTACTTC. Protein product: CASTGTSGNERRQYF.

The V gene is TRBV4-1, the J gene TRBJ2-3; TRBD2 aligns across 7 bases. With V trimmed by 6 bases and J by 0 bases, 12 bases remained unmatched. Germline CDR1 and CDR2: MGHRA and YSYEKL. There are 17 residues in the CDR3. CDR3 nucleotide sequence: TGCGCCAGCAGTCGCCAGAACCTAGCGGTTAGCACAGATACGCAGTATTTT. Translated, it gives CASSRQNLAVSTDTQYF.

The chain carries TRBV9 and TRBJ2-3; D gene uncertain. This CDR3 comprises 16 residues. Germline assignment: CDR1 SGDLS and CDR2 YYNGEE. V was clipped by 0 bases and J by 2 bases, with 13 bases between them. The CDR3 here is CASSVAGPPFTDTQYF. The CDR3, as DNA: TGTGCCAGCAGCGTAGCAGGCCCACCCTTCACAGATACGCAGTATTTT.

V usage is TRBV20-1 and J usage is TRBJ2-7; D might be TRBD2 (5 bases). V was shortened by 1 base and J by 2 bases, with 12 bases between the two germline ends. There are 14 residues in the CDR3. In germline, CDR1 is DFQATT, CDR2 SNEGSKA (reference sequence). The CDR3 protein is CSARVRAEAYEQYF. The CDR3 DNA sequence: TGCAGTGCTAGAGTGAGGGCGGAGGCCTACGAGCAGTACTTC.

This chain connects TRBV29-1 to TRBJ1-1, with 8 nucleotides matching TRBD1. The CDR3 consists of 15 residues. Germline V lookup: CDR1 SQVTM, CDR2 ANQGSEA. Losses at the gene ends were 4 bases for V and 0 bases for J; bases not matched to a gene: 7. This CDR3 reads CSVVSRGLVNTEAFF. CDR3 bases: TGCAGCGTTGTGAGCAGGGGGCTCGTGAACACTGAAGCTTTCTTT.

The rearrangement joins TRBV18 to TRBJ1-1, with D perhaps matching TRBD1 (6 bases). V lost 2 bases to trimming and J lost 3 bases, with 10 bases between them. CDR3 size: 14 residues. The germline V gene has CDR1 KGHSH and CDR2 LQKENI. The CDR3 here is CASSPMGGYTEAFF. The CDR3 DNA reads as TGTGCCAGCTCACCAATGGGGGGCTACACTGAAGCTTTCTTT.

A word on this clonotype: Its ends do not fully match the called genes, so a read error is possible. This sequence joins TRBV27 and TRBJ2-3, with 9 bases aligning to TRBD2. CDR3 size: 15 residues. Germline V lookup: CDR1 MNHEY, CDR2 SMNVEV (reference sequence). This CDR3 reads CAGSSGTSRSDTQYF. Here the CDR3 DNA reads TGTGCCGGCAGTTCAGGGACTAGCAGGTCAGATACGCAGTATTTT.

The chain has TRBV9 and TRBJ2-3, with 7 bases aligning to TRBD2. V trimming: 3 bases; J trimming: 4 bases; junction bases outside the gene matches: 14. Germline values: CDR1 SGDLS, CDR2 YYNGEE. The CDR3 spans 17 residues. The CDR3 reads CASSALSGVNEADTQYF. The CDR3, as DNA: TGTGCCAGCAGCGCCTTGAGCGGGGTGAATGAAGCAGATACGCAGTATTTT.

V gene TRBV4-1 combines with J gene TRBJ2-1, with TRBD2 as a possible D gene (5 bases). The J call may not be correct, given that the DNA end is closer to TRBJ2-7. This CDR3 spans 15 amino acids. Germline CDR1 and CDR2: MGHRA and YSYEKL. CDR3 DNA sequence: TGCGCCAGCACGCCTGTCAGCGGCTCCTACAATGAGCAGTACTTC. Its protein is CASTPVSGSYNEQYF.

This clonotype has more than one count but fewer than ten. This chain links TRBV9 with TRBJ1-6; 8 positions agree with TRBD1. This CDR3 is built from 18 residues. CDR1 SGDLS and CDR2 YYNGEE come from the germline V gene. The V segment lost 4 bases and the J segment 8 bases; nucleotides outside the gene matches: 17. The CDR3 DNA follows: TGTGCCAGCAGCCCCCGGACAGGGCCGGGGCGTGACGATTCACCCCTCCACTTT. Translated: CASSPRTGPGRDDSPLHF.

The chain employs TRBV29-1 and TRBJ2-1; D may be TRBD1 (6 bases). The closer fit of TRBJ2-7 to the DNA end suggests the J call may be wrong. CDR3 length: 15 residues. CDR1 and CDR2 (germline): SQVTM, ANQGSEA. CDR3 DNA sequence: TGCAGCGTCGAGGGGGAAGCGGAATCCTACAATGAGCAGTACTTC. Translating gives CSVEGEAESYNEQYF.

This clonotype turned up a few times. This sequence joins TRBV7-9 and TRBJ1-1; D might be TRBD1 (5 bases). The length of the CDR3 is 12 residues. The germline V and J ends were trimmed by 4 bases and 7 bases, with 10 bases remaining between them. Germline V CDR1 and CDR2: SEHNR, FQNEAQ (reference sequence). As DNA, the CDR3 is TGTGCCAGCAGCTCCCAGGGTAATGAAGCTTTCTTT. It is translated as CASSSQGNEAFF.

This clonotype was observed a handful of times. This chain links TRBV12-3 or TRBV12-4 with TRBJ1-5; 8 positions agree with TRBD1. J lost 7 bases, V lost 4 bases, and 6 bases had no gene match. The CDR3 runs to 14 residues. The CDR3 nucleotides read TGTGCCAGCAGTTCCGACAGGGGTTGGCAGCCCCAGCATTTT. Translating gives CASSSDRGWQPQHF.

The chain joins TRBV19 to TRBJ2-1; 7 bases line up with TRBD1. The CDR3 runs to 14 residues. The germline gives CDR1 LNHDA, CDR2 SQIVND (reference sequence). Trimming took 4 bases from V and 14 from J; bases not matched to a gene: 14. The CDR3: CASSTLSRQGVEFF. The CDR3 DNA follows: TGTGCCAGTAGTACTCTCTCTCGACAGGGAGTTGAGTTCTTC.

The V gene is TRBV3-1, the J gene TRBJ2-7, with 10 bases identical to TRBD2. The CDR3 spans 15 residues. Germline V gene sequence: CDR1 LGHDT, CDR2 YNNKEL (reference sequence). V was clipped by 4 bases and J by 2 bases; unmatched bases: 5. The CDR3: CASSPTSGVTYEQYF. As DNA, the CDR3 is TGTGCCAGCAGCCCCACTAGCGGGGTTACCTACGAGCAGTACTTC.

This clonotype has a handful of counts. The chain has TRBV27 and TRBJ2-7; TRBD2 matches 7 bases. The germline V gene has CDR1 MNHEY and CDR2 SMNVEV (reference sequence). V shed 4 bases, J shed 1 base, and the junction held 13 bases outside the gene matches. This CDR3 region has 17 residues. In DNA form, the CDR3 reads TGTGCCAGCAGTTCCGGGACGGCTATCGGGAGGTCCTACGAGCAGTACTTC. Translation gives CASSSGTAIGRSYEQYF.

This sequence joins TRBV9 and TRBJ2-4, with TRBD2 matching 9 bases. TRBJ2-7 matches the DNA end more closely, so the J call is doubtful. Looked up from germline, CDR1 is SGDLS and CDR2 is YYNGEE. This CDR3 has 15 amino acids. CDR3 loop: CASSVAVAGAIEQYF. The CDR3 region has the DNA TGTGCCAGCAGCGTAGCCGTAGCGGGGGCAATCGAGCAGTACTTC.

CDR3 loop: CASSSRQGPTGELFF. The CDR3, as DNA: TGTGCCAGCAGCTCGAGACAGGGACCCACCGGGGAGCTGTTTTTT. This chain links TRBV7-8 with TRBJ2-2; TRBD1 matches at 7 bases. CDR3 length: 15 residues. Trimming cost V 4 bases and J 4 bases; bases outside gene matches: 6. In germline, CDR1 is SGHVS, CDR2 FQNEAQ.

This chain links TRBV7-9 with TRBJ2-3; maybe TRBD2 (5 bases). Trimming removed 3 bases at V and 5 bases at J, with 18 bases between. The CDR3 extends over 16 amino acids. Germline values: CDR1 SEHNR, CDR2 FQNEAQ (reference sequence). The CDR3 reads CASSFLNPRVGDTQYF. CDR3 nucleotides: TGTGCCAGCAGCTTCTTGAACCCGAGGGTGGGAGATACGCAGTATTTT.